The T cell receptor beta chain under discussion was sequenced for a study of PD-1 blockade in classical Hodgkin lymphoma. Documented time point: cycle 4 day 1 (C4D1), after 6 weeks of nivolumab. Exposure to brentuximab vedotin varied, and each patient had relapsed following autologous stem cell transplantation. Classifying best responses yielded complete response, partial response or progressive disease. Clones were sequenced by immunoSEQ multiplex PCR, and TCRdb holds only the in-frame ones, with some missing. The data contain some 90,000 clones, 83% of them singletons. With 7 bases removed from V and 2 bases from J, the gap between germline ends came to 21 bases. The length of the CDR3 is 18 residues. Germline loops: CDR1 MNHEY, CDR2 SMNVEV (reference sequence). Study observations and caveats: Healthy donors were reported to have higher baseline TCR diversity than newly diagnosed patients. Repertoire difference causes, possibly disease activity or prior therapy, remain undefined. Only CD4+ TCR diversity, not CD8+, had risen significantly by C4D1.

To note about this clone: No antigen is known for it.

The material sequenced was peripheral blood mononuclear cells (PBMCs), taken before the fourth cycle of nivolumab. The source of this sequence is a human donor with classical Hodgkin lymphoma. This chain connects TRBV27 to TRBJ2-6; TRBD2 is a possible D gene (6 bases). The CDR3 bases are TGTGCCAGCACCTACGGGGGACGGGGGAGCCCTGGGGCCAACGTCCTGACTTTC. It yields the protein CASTYGGRGSPGANVLTF.